Below, one TCR beta chain is given with its context. Germline loops: CDR1 SGHNT, CDR2 YENEEA. Trimming pared 0 bases from V and 5 bases from J, leaving 4 bases between. CDR3 size: 13 residues. These data come from a study of control samples from healthy donors and cancer patients. Assay: immunoSEQ multiplex PCR; the TCRdb copy retains only in-frame clones and omits some. This sample has 120,000 or so clones, with around 87% found just once. The V and J genes are TRBV11-3 and TRBJ1-4; D ambiguous. The TCR originated in a man aged 35-49 years in good health. Input material: blood. CDR3 loop: CASSLEGNEKLFF. CDR3 sequence (DNA): TGTGCCAGCAGCTTAGAAGGGAATGAAAAACTGTTTTTT.